One and the same sample provided the 21 T cell receptor beta chains below, sequenced in a study of T cell changes during pregnancy in multiple sclerosis. The table came from immunoSEQ multiplex PCR; TCRdb's copy has only in-frame clones and leaves some out. The profile covers roughly 93,000 clones, with around 90% appearing a single time and 0.8% to 0.95% taken by the ten largest. Source: peripheral blood, taken before pregnancy. The receptors were gathered from a female donor with multiple sclerosis, enrolled in a pregnancy study.

The rearrangement joins TRBV19 to TRBJ1-2; TRBD1 agrees at 9 bases. The V gene end was trimmed by 3 bases and the J gene end by 7 bases; junction bases not matched to a gene: 6. Per the germline V gene, CDR1 is LNHDA and CDR2 is SQIVND (reference sequence). This CDR3 contains 14 residues. The CDR3 bases are TGTGCCAGTAGTATGGAGGGACAGGGAGCTGGCTACACCTTC. Translation: CASSMEGQGAGYTF.

This chain joins TRBV5-4 and TRBJ2-5; D may be TRBD2 (6 bases). The CDR3 is made up of 15 amino acids. Trimming left V 3 bases short and J 5 bases short, with 17 bases between. Germline V lookup: CDR1 SGHNT, CDR2 YYREEE (reference sequence). The CDR3 reads CASSWGTGGEETQYF. CDR3 nucleotide sequence: TGTGCCAGCAGCTGGGGGACTGGTGGGGAGGAGACCCAGTACTTC.

The genes are TRBV14 and TRBJ1-2, with D perhaps TRBD1 (5 bases). The CDR3 contains 13 residues. Germline loops: CDR1 SGHDN, CDR2 FVKESK. V lost 5 bases and J 6 bases, leaving 13 bases between the germline ends. The CDR3 spells CASSKQGLNGYTF. For the CDR3, the DNA is TGTGCCAGCAGCAAGCAGGGTCTGAATGGCTACACCTTC.

The chain joins TRBV29-1 to TRBJ2-1, with 9 bases matching TRBD2. The CDR3 has 18 residues. Germline CDR1 reads SQVTM; CDR2 reads ANQGSEA. V trimming: 1 base; J trimming: 0 bases; junction bases outside the gene matches: 10. The CDR3: CSVEGAIWRGGSYNEQFF. The CDR3 DNA sequence: TGCAGCGTTGAAGGCGCGATATGGCGGGGGGGCTCCTACAATGAGCAGTTCTTC.

The V and J genes are TRBV10-3 and TRBJ2-7, with D unresolved. The CDR3 loop spans 15 amino acids. V was clipped by 6 bases and J by 6 bases, with 21 bases between them. The V gene's germline CDR1 is ENHRY and CDR2 SYGVKD. The CDR3 is CAIRAGTQLTGEQYF. In nucleotides, the CDR3 is TGTGCCATCAGGGCCGGAACTCAACTTACGGGCGAGCAGTACTTC.

V and J are TRBV29-1 and TRBJ1-1; D is perhaps TRBD1 (6 bases). Trimming took off 7 bases at V and 3 bases at J, with 18 bases between the two ends. The germline CDR1 and CDR2 sequences are SQVTM and ANQGSEA. This CDR3 comprises 14 residues. CDR3 residues: CSAGTGLIHTEAFF. The DNA of the CDR3 is TGCAGCGCTGGTACAGGGTTGATCCACACTGAAGCTTTCTTT.

This sequence joins TRBV7-6 and TRBJ2-7, with TRBD1 as a possible D gene (6 bases). The V end was cut by 4 bases, the J end by 6 bases, with 13 bases between. The CDR3 contains 13 residues. The germline V gene encodes CDR1 SGHVS and CDR2 FNYEAQ. The CDR3, as DNA: TGTGCCAGCAGCTCCAAAGAAGGGGGCGAGCAGTACTTC. It is translated as CASSSKEGGEQYF. Drawing the rest from reference TRBV7-6 and TRBJ2-7, the complete variable domain is GAGVSQSPRYKVTKRGQDVALRCDPISGHVSLYWYRQALGQGPEFLTYFNYEAQQDKSGLPNDRFSAERPEGSISTLTIQRTEQRDSAMYRCASSSKEGGEQYFGPGTRLTVT.

CDR3 DNA: TGCGCCAGCAGTGGGGACAGGGGGCCCTCCTACAATGAGCAGTTCTTC. Protein: CASSGDRGPSYNEQFF. J is TRBJ2-1 and V is TRBV10-1, with TRBD1 matching 12 bases. V lost 4 bases, J lost 0 bases, and 1 base stayed unmatched. Germline CDR1 is WNHNN and CDR2 is SYGVQD (reference sequence). The CDR3 is made up of 16 amino acids.

The chain has TRBV28 and TRBJ2-7, with D possibly TRBD2 on 5 matching bases. CDR3 length: 14 residues. V lost 8 bases and J lost 4, with 18 bases in between. Germline assignment: CDR1 MDHEN and CDR2 SYDVKM. The CDR3 here is CASAEVGSVYEQYF. CDR3 coding DNA: TGTGCCAGCGCCGAGGTAGGGAGTGTTTACGAGCAGTACTTC.

The chain uses TRBV4-1 and TRBJ2-7; D perhaps matches TRBD2 (5 bases). Looked up from germline, CDR1 is MGHRA and CDR2 is YSYEKL. The CDR3 has 15 amino acids. V gave up 3 bases and J gave up 2 bases, with 14 bases separating them. The CDR3 loop reads CASSQSRGSPYEQYF. The CDR3 DNA reads as TGCGCCAGCAGCCAGAGTCGGGGTTCTCCCTACGAGCAGTACTTC.

The rearrangement joins TRBV2 to TRBJ2-2; TRBD1 is a possible D gene (6 bases). The germline V gene encodes CDR1 SNHLY and CDR2 FYNNEI. The CDR3 totals 16 residues. V was clipped by 8 bases and J by 1 base, with 17 bases between them. The DNA for the CDR3 is TGTGCCAGCTGGGACCCCGGGACACTGAACACCGGGGAGCTGTTTTTT. Its translation: CASWDPGTLNTGELFF. The full variable domain, rest sourced from reference TRBV2 and TRBJ2-2, is EPEVTQTPSHQVTQMGQEVILRCVPISNHLYFYWYRQILGQKVEFLVSFYNNEISEKSEIFDDQFSVERPDGSNFTLKIRSTKLEDSAMYFCASWDPGTLNTGELFFGEGSRLTVL.

The CDR3 spells CASSFLAGGTEQFF. In nucleotides, the CDR3 is TGTGCCAGCAGCTTCCTAGCGGGAGGAACTGAGCAGTTCTTC. This chain uses TRBV7-6 with TRBJ2-1, with TRBD2 matching 11 bases. This CDR3 spans 14 amino acids. V trimming: 3 bases; J trimming: 9 bases; junction bases outside the gene matches: 4. Germline CDR1 SGHVS, CDR2 FNYEAQ.

The count of this clone is one. The chain joins TRBV10-3 to TRBJ2-1; 7 bases match TRBD2. Trimming cost V 8 bases and J 9 bases; bases outside gene matches: 7. CDR3 size: 12 residues. Germline CDR1 and CDR2: ENHRY and SYGVKD. As DNA, the CDR3 is TGTGCCATCGGGCCAGGCGGGGGTGAGCAGTTCTTC. It specifies CAIGPGGGEQFF.

This chain joins TRBV7-3 and TRBJ2-7; 9 bases are a match to TRBD1. This CDR3 contains 15 residues. Germline V gene sequence: CDR1 SGHTA, CDR2 FQGTGA. V trimming: 5 bases; J trimming: 2 bases; junction bases outside the gene matches: 7. The CDR3 sequence: CASSQGQGMPYEQYF. CDR3 in DNA: TGTGCCAGCAGCCAGGGACAGGGTATGCCCTACGAGCAGTACTTC.

V usage is TRBV7-3 and J usage is TRBJ1-1, with no clear D. Germline V gene lookup returns CDR1 SGHTA and CDR2 FQGTGA. This CDR3 spans 13 amino acids. Trimming took off 2 bases at V and 4 bases at J, with 8 bases between the two ends. CDR3 DNA: TGTGCCAGCAGCTTACTACTAACCACTGAAGCTTTCTTT. Encoded protein: CASSLLLTTEAFF.

This clone was detected only once. V is TRBV7-9 and J is TRBJ1-1, with D possibly being TRBD1 (6 bases). V lost 1 base, J lost 6 bases, and 12 bases lay in between. Germline values: CDR1 SEHNR, CDR2 FQNEAQ (reference sequence). CDR3 length: 14 amino acids. The CDR3 sequence is CASSLGGGASEAFF. CDR3 DNA: TGTGCCAGCAGCTTAGGTGGGGGGGCATCTGAAGCTTTCTTT.

This clone is a singleton in its sample. V and J are TRBV5-4 and TRBJ1-2; 9 nucleotides agree with TRBD1. V dropped 0 bases and J dropped 5; count of bases not matched to a gene: 2. Per the germline V gene, CDR1 is SGHNT and CDR2 is YYREEE (reference sequence). The CDR3 sequence is 14 residues long. The DNA for the CDR3 is TGTGCCAGCAGCTTGGCCGGGACAGGGTATGGCTACACCTTC. Translating it yields CASSLAGTGYGYTF. The full variable domain, rest sourced from reference TRBV5-4 and TRBJ1-2, is ETGVTQSPTHLIKTRGQQVTLRCSSQSGHNTVSWYQQALGQGPQFIFQYYREEENGRGNFPPRFSGLQFPNYSSELNVNALELDDSALYLCASSLAGTGYGYTFGSGTRLTVV.

This chain uses TRBV11-2 with TRBJ2-1; 8 bases are shared with TRBD2. Trimming took 0 bases from V and 3 from J; bases not matched to a gene: 10. In germline, CDR1 is SGHAT, CDR2 FQNNGV. CDR3 length equals 18 residues. Written as DNA, the CDR3 is TGTGCCAGCAGCTTAGAGACGGGAGGGCCTTCCTACTACAATGAGCAGTTCTTC. Protein: CASSLETGGPSYYNEQFF.

V usage is TRBV27 and J usage is TRBJ1-5; D not resolved. Trimming removed 5 bases at V and 8 bases at J, with 10 bases between. The CDR3 covers 12 residues. Per the germline V gene, CDR1 is MNHEY and CDR2 is SMNVEV (reference sequence). The CDR3 loop reads CASSLRGEPQHF. Written as DNA, the CDR3 is TGTGCCAGCAGTCTTCGGGGTGAGCCCCAGCATTTT.

This clone was seen a handful of times. The gene calls are TRBV18 and TRBJ1-1; D possibly corresponds to TRBD1 (5 bases). In germline, CDR1 is KGHSH, CDR2 LQKENI. This CDR3 comprises 14 residues. Between the trimmed V and J ends, which lost 6 bases and 1 base, there was a span of 12 bases. The CDR3 sequence is CASSAGRGNTEAFF. In DNA, the CDR3 is TGTGCCAGCTCCGCGGGGCGGGGGAACACTGAAGCTTTCTTT.

J is TRBJ2-5 and V is TRBV10-3; D may be TRBD2 (5 bases). V shed 0 bases and J shed 2 bases, with 10 bases lying between them. CDR3 length: 15 residues. Germline V CDR1 and CDR2: ENHRY, SYGVKD. CDR3 loop: CAISESRAEQETQYF. In nucleotides, the CDR3 is TGTGCCATCAGTGAGTCGAGGGCAGAACAAGAGACCCAGTACTTC.